Below, 20 T cell receptor beta chains from the same sample are listed, as sequenced in a study of response to subunit inactivated influenza vaccine. Via MiXCR, TCRdb re-called the RT-PCR reads, giving one row per CDR3 protein. The sample contains about 780,000 distinct CDR3 sequences, 15% to 20% of which appear only once. This specimen was PBMCs from blood, taken 5 days after vaccination. The source is a man aged 50-60 years who received an inactivated influenza vaccine.

On this clonotype: Germline and junction disagree at one end, which may indicate a read error. The chain recombines TRBV3-1 with TRBJ1-1; D remains ambiguous. The CDR3 covers 13 residues. The germline V gene encodes CDR1 LGHDT and CDR2 YNNKEL (reference sequence). The CDR3 reads CASSQDHREQRFF. The CDR3 coding sequence is TGTGCCAGCAGCCAAGATCATAGGGAGCAGCGGTTTTTT.

This rearrangement joins TRBV4-1 to TRBJ2-1, with 10 bases fitting TRBD2. The germline gives CDR1 MGHRA, CDR2 YSYEKL. V was pared by 4 bases and J by 1 base, with 10 bases of the junction left unmatched. CDR3 length: 18 amino acids. The CDR3 here is CASSLGPSGSGSYNEQFF. CDR3 bases: TGCGCCAGCAGCCTAGGCCCTAGCGGGAGTGGGTCCTACAATGAGCAGTTCTTC.

In this sample, this clonotype turned up a few times. The rearrangement joins TRBV4-2 to TRBJ1-6; D is unclear. The CDR3 has 15 amino acids. Germline values: CDR1 LGHNA, CDR2 YNFKEQ. Trimming pared 0 bases from V and 8 bases from J, leaving 11 bases between. CDR3 in DNA: TGTGCCAGCAGCCAAGAAGGAGCGGTGGATTCACCCCTCCACTTT. It is translated as CASSQEGAVDSPLHF.

This chain connects TRBV27 to TRBJ2-3; 15 bases fit TRBD2. The CDR3 length is 16 residues. Losses at the gene ends were 6 bases for V and 7 bases for J; bases not matched to a gene: 8. CDR1 and CDR2 (germline): MNHEY, SMNVEV (reference sequence). CDR3 nucleotide sequence: TGTGCCAGCAGCCCTCGAGGACTAGCGGGAGGGCATACGCAGTATTTT. It codes for CASSPRGLAGGHTQYF.

The V call is TRBV6-2 or TRBV6-3, the J call TRBJ2-7, with 7 bases fitting TRBD2. The V segment lost 2 bases and the J segment 4 bases; nucleotides outside the gene matches: 5. From germline, CDR1 is MNHEY and CDR2 SVGEGT. This CDR3 region has 14 residues. CDR3 residues: CASSYAGVGYEQYF. The CDR3 bases are TGTGCCAGCAGTTACGCGGGAGTAGGTTACGAGCAGTACTTC.

The genes are TRBV7-2 and TRBJ2-2; 7 bases are a match to TRBD1. The CDR3 contains 14 residues. In germline, CDR1 is SGHTA, CDR2 FQGNSA. V trimming: 4 bases; J trimming: 10 bases; junction bases outside the gene matches: 9. The CDR3 loop is CASSSTLTGVELFF. The CDR3 DNA sequence: TGTGCCAGCAGCTCCACTCTCACAGGGGTGGAGCTGTTTTTT.

CDR3: CSARDRRGRDTQYF. The CDR3 DNA reads TGCAGTGCTAGGGATCGGCGGGGCCGGGATACGCAGTATTTT. This chain links TRBV20-1 with TRBJ2-3; D is possibly TRBD2 (6 bases). Per the germline V gene, CDR1 is DFQATT and CDR2 is SNEGSKA (reference sequence). This CDR3 comprises 14 residues. V gave up 3 bases and J gave up 6 bases, with 16 bases separating them.

The J gene is TRBJ1-1, the V gene TRBV5-5; D unresolved. V gave up 2 bases and J gave up 5 bases, with 16 bases separating them. The germline V gene has CDR1 SGHKS and CDR2 YYEKEE (reference sequence). This CDR3 region has 15 residues. The chain's CDR3 is CASSLAGHSRTEAFF. The CDR3 DNA follows: TGTGCCAGCAGCTTAGCGGGCCATTCTCGGACTGAAGCTTTCTTT. Complete variable domain (other parts from reference TRBV5-5 and TRBJ1-1): DAGVTQSPTHLIKTRGQQVTLRCSPISGHKSVSWYQQVLGQGPQFIFQYYEKEERGRGNFPDRFSARQFPNYSSELNVNALLLGDSALYLCASSLAGHSRTEAFFGQGTRLTVV.

The chain employs TRBV24-1 and TRBJ2-7; D not resolved. Germline V gene sequence: CDR1 KGHDR, CDR2 SFDVKD. The V end was cut by 4 bases, the J end by 1 base, with 7 bases between. The CDR3 totals 13 residues. In DNA form, the CDR3 reads TGTGCCACCAGTGACCCCAATTCCTACGAGCAGTACTTC. Residues: CATSDPNSYEQYF.

This clonotype came up a few times. The chain couples TRBV20-1 to TRBJ2-1, with 8 positions matching TRBD1. CDR1 is DFQATT and CDR2 is SNEGSKA in the germline V gene (reference sequence). CDR3 length equals 14 residues. Unmatched junction bases numbered 7, after V lost 5 bases and J lost 4 bases. The CDR3 reads CSARDRMKYNEQFF. For the CDR3, the DNA is TGCAGTGCTCGGGACAGGATGAAGTACAATGAGCAGTTCTTC.

This clonotype appeared a few times. The genes are TRBV27 and TRBJ2-2, with D hard to call. CDR3 size: 17 residues. The V gene's germline CDR1 is MNHEY and CDR2 SMNVEV (reference sequence). V lost 0 bases and J 3 bases, leaving 14 bases between the germline ends. The CDR3 loop reads CASSLSSLDRHTGELFF. CDR3 bases: TGTGCCAGCAGTTTATCCTCCCTAGACCGTCACACCGGGGAGCTGTTTTTT.

The chain joins TRBV11-2 to TRBJ2-5; D possibly corresponds to TRBD2 (7 bases). CDR1 and CDR2 from the germline V gene are SGHAT and FQNNGV. Deletions cut 3 bases from V and 2 bases from J, with 13 bases between. This CDR3 comprises 15 residues. The CDR3 DNA follows: TGTGCCAGCAGCTTGGGGGGGCTGAGGCAAGAGACCCAGTACTTC. Its translation is CASSLGGLRQETQYF.

Many counts were recorded for this clonotype. The chain uses TRBV12-3 or TRBV12-4 and TRBJ1-3; 7 nucleotides agree with TRBD1. Trimming removed 5 bases from V and 5 bases from J; junction bases left unmatched: 3. The CDR3 contains 13 residues. DNA for the CDR3: TGTGCCAGCAGTATACAGGGGCGAAACACCATATATTTT. It codes for CASSIQGRNTIYF.

V is TRBV28 and J is TRBJ2-7; 7 bases are shared with TRBD2. Trimming removed 4 bases from V and 6 bases from J; junction bases left unmatched: 6. The CDR3 covers 13 residues. Germline assignment: CDR1 MDHEN and CDR2 SYDVKM. The DNA of the CDR3 is TGTGCCAGCAGTTCCAGACTAGCTGCCGAGCAGTACTTC. Translation: CASSSRLAAEQYF. The variable domain in full, completed from reference TRBV28 and TRBJ2-7, reads DVKVTQSSRYLVKRTGEKVFLECVQDMDHENMFWYRQDPGLGLRLIYFSYDVKMKEKGDIPEGYSVSREKKERFSLILESASTNQTSMYLCASSSRLAAEQYFGPGTRLTVT.

This clonotype was counted many times. V usage is TRBV29-1 and J usage is TRBJ2-7, with D unresolved. The CDR3 runs 12 residues. Germline CDR1 and CDR2: SQVTM and ANQGSEA. V was pared by 4 bases and J by 1 base, with 8 bases between. The CDR3 sequence: CSVALDSYEQYF. The CDR3, as DNA: TGCAGCGTTGCCCTGGATTCCTACGAGCAGTACTTC.

This clonotype was counted only a few times. The chain links TRBV5-1 to TRBJ1-1; 10 bases agree with TRBD1. The CDR3 is 17 amino acids. V shed 0 bases and J 4 bases; nucleotides not matched to a gene: 9. The V gene's germline CDR1 is SGHRS and CDR2 YFSETQ. As DNA, the CDR3 is TGCGCCAGCAGCTTGGAGGGACAGGGGAGGGCCTCCACTGAAGCTTTCTTT. This encodes CASSLEGQGRASTEAFF.

This sequence joins TRBV20-1 and TRBJ2-7; a weak D match, TRBD1 (5 bases). This CDR3 comprises 14 residues. The V gene lost 6 bases and the J gene lost 0 bases, with 15 bases spanning the gap. Germline V gene data show CDR1 as DFQATT and CDR2 as SNEGSKA (reference sequence). The CDR3 DNA is TGCAGTGCCGGTCCGACAGCGAACTCCTACGAGCAGTACTTC. Translating it yields CSAGPTANSYEQYF.

The CDR3 coding sequence is TGTGCCAGCAGCCCGAACGGGAGCTCCTACAATGAGCAGTTCTTC. The encoded protein is CASSPNGSSYNEQFF. The genes are TRBV5-5 and TRBJ2-1; TRBD2 is a possible D gene (6 bases). The CDR3 totals 15 residues. CDR1 and CDR2 from the germline V gene are SGHKS and YYEKEE (reference sequence). The germline V and J ends were trimmed by 4 bases and 0 bases, with 11 bases remaining between them.

The V call is TRBV6-5, the J call TRBJ1-6; D is unclear. The V and J ends lost 6 bases and 2 bases respectively, with 2 bases between them. CDR1 and CDR2 from the germline V gene are MNHEY and SVGAGI. The CDR3 runs to 12 residues. The DNA for the CDR3 is TGTGCCAGCAGGGCCTATAATTCACCCCTCCACTTT. This gives the protein CASRAYNSPLHF.

This clonotype was seen a few times. This chain joins TRBV5-1 and TRBJ2-7; D ambiguous. Trimming shortened V by 0 bases and J by 0 bases, and 10 bases separated the two germline ends. CDR3 length equals 15 residues. CDR1 and CDR2 from the germline V gene are SGHRS and YFSETQ. The CDR3 protein is CASSLEARSSYEQYF. CDR3 nucleotide sequence: TGCGCCAGCAGCTTGGAAGCGAGGAGCTCCTACGAGCAGTACTTC. The full variable domain, in which reference TRBV5-1 and TRBJ2-7 provide the parts outside the CDR3, is KAGVTQTPRYLIKTRGQQVTLSCSPISGHRSVSWYQQTPGQGLQFLFEYFSETQRNKGNFPGRFSGRQFSNSRSEMNVSTLELGDSALYLCASSLEARSSYEQYFGPGTRLTVT.